What follows is one TCR beta chain and its context. Its matching antigen is unknown. These data belong to a study of blood T cells in healthy people across ages. Study in general: Template-switching capture recovered about one barcoded beta molecule per two T cells.

Study-wide results and caveats: Comparison with aged donors showed that long-lived donors had more naive CD4+ cells and higher diversity.

The germline V and J ends were trimmed by 6 bases and 8 bases, with 16 bases remaining between them. Germline CDR1 is MNHNY and CDR2 is SVGAGI (reference sequence). CDR3 size: 13 residues. Primers used in a second PCR of about 6 to 12 cycles were a sample-barcoded 5' primer and a J-beta primer mix. TCRdb passed the 5' RACE reads through MiXCR, listing each CDR3 protein once. The sample consists of 1.2 million to 1.5 million distinct CDR3 sequences, 35% to 45% of them appearing once. The gene calls are TRBV6-6 and TRBJ1-2; D gene uncertain. Material: blood. The TCR sequence derives from a woman younger than 30 in good health. DNA for the CDR3: TGTGCCAGCAGCAACCACCTCTTGGGAGGCTACACCTTC. It translates to CASSNHLLGGYTF.